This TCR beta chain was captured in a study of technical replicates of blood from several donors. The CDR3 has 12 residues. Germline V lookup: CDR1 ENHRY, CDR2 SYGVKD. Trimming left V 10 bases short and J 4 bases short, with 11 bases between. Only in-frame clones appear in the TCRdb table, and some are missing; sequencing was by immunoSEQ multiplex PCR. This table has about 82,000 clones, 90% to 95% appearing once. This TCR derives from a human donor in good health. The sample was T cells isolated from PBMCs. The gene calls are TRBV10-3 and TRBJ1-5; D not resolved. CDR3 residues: CATSDENQPQHF. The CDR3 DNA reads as TGTGCCACCTCCGATGAGAATCAGCCCCAGCATTTT.